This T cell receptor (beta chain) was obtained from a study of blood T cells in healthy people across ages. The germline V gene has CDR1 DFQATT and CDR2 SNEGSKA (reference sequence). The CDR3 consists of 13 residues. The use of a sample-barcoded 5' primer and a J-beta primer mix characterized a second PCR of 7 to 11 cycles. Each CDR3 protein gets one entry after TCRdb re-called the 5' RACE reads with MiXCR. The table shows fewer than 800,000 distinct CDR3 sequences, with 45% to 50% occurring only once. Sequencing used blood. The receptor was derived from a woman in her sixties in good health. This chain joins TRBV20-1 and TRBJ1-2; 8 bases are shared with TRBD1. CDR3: CSGDRGGGYGYTF. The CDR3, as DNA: TGCAGCGGAGACAGGGGTGGGGGTTATGGCTACACCTTC.